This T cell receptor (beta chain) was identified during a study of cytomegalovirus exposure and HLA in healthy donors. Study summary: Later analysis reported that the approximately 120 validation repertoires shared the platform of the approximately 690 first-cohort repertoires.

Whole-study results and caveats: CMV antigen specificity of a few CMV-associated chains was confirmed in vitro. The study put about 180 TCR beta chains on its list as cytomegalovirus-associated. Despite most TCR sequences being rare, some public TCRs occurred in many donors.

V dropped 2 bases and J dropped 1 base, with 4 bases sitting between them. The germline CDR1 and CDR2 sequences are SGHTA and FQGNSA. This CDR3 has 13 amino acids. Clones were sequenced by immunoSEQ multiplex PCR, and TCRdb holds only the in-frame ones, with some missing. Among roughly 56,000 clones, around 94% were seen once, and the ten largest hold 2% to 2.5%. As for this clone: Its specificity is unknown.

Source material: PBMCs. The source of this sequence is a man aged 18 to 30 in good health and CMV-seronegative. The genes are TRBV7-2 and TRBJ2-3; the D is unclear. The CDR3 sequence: CASSLSGTDTQYF. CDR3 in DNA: TGTGCCAGCAGCTTATCCGGCACAGATACGCAGTATTTT.